This T cell receptor (beta chain) was sequenced during a study of shared clonotypes between healthy human individuals. Overall study results and limits: Researchers found naive subsets generally carried larger estimated richness than memory subsets. Blood was the sole source, and tissue repertoires probably differ. Despite large depth, sorted-subset datasets appeared incompletely sequenced.

The CDR3 totals 14 residues. The V gene lost 7 bases and the J gene lost 0 bases, with 11 bases spanning the gap. Germline V gene lookup returns CDR1 SGHNT and CDR2 YYREEE (reference sequence). Sequenced by immunoSEQ multiplex PCR; TCRdb stores in-frame clones only, minus some. The sample consists of 1,500,000 or so clones, around 98.5% of them appearing once. Worth noting for this clone: No antigen is known for it.

The rearrangement joins TRBV5-4 to TRBJ2-1, with D perhaps matching TRBD1 (5 bases). This clonotype was obtained from a man aged 25-45 years in good health. Sequencing was performed on naive CD4+ T cells sorted from blood. Regarding subset: CD45RA+ positively selected. CDR3 residues: CASANGASYNEQFF. CDR3 sequence (DNA): TGTGCCAGCGCCAATGGGGCCTCCTACAATGAGCAGTTCTTC.